The present T cell receptor (beta chain) was sequenced within a study of blood T cell repertoires in COVID-19. Study context: Samples came from the United States, Italy and Spain, spanning acute and convalescent COVID-19. Sources were T cells, B-cell-depleted T cells, or PBMCs; the material itself was cDNA or gDNA.

Original methodology: By means of reference gene primer amplification, nucleated cell counts were estimated. This table comes from immunoSEQ multiplex PCR, and its TCRdb copy is limited to in-frame clones, with some not included. V and J calls and clone size follow that table, whereas D and trimming were derived from the DNA. The sample shows roughly 220,000 clones, 86% of them seen only once. This CDR3 has 15 amino acids. Per germline, CDR1 SGHTA and CDR2 FQGNSA. The trim removed 5 bases at V and 1 base at J, leaving 8 bases unmatched. The receptor was isolated from a young man who had recovered from COVID-19. The rearrangement uses TRBV7-2 and TRBJ2-7; 7 positions agree with TRBD1. Sequencing was done on a sample of peripheral blood. The CDR3 DNA follows: TGTGCCAGCAGCCCATGGACAGGAGTATCCTACGAGCAGTACTTC. It specifies CASSPWTGVSYEQYF. Supplemented by reference TRBV7-2 and TRBJ2-7, the full variable domain reads GAGVSQSPSNKVTEKGKDVELRCDPISGHTALYWYRQSLGQGLEFLIYFQGNSAPDKSGLPSDRFSAERTGGSVSTLTIQRTQQEDSAVYLCASSPWTGVSYEQYFGPGTRLTVT.